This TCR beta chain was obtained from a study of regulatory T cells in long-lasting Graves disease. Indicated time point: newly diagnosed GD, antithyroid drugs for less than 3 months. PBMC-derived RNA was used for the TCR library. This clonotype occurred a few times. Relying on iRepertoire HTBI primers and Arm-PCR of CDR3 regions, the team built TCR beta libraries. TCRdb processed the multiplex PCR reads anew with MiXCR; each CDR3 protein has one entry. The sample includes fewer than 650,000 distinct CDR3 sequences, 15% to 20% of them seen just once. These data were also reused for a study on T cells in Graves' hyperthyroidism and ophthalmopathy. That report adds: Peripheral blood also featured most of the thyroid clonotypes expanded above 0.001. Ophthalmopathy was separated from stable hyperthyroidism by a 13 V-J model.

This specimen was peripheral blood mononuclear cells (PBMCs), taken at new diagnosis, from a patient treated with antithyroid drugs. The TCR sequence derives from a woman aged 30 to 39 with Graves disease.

CDR3 in DNA: TGTGCCAGCAGCCAGTCACCCGAAGCTTTCTTT. Its translation: CASSQSPEAFF. This chain joins TRBV14 and TRBJ1-1, with D uncertain. The CDR3 loop spans 11 amino acids. Between the trimmed V and J ends, which lost 3 bases and 8 bases, there was a span of 7 bases. The germline gives CDR1 SGHDN, CDR2 FVKESK. Complete variable domain (other parts from reference TRBV14 and TRBJ1-1): EAGVTQFPSHSVIEKGQTVTLRCDPISGHDNLYWYRRVMGKEIKFLLHFVKESKQDESGMPNNRFLAERTGGTYSTLKVQPAELEDSGVYFCASSQSPEAFFGQGTRLTVV.